This T cell receptor (beta chain) emerged from a study of CD8 T cells in Susac syndrome. The authors reverse transcribed about 0.45 to 1 ug RNA with random hexamers. TCRdb passed the immunoSEQ multiplex PCR reads through MiXCR, listing each CDR3 protein once. This table holds some 240,000 distinct CDR3 sequences, almost 97% found once. The sequence was obtained from a human donor with Susac syndrome. Material: CD4+ T cells from PBMCs.

The CDR3 loop is CASSQGPRYEQYF. CDR3 DNA: TGCGCCAGCAGCCAAGGGCCGCGCTACGAGCAGTACTTC. The rearrangement links TRBV4-1 to TRBJ2-7; D is ambiguous. V lost 1 base to trimming and J lost 3 bases, with 7 bases between them. Germline V gene data show CDR1 as MGHRA and CDR2 as YSYEKL. The length of the CDR3 is 13 residues.